This T cell receptor beta chain emerged from a study of blood T cell repertoires in COVID-19. Across the study: In each case, the material was cDNA or gDNA derived from T cells, B-cell-depleted T cells, or PBMCs.

Original data processing: Researchers report that nucleated cell counts were estimated from reference gene primer amplification. Here immunoSEQ multiplex PCR was the method, and the copy in TCRdb shows in-frame clones only, minus some. V and J calls and clone size follow that table, whereas D and trimming were derived from the DNA. The sample has 45,000 to 65,000 clones, under 85% seen once; the top ten hold just under 7%. Only a few counts were recorded for this clone. Trimming shortened V by 0 bases and J by 0 bases, and 12 bases separated the two germline ends. The germline V gene encodes CDR1 LGHNA and CDR2 YSLEER. CDR3 length equals 18 residues.

Sequencing was carried out using peripheral blood. This sequence originates from a man in his sixties or seventies with active COVID-19. The chain is built from TRBV4-3 and TRBJ2-6, with D possibly TRBD1 on 5 matching bases. The CDR3 DNA reads TGCGCCAGCAGCCAAGATCAAGGGGTAGACTCTGGGGCCAACGTCCTGACTTTC. It translates to CASSQDQGVDSGANVLTF.